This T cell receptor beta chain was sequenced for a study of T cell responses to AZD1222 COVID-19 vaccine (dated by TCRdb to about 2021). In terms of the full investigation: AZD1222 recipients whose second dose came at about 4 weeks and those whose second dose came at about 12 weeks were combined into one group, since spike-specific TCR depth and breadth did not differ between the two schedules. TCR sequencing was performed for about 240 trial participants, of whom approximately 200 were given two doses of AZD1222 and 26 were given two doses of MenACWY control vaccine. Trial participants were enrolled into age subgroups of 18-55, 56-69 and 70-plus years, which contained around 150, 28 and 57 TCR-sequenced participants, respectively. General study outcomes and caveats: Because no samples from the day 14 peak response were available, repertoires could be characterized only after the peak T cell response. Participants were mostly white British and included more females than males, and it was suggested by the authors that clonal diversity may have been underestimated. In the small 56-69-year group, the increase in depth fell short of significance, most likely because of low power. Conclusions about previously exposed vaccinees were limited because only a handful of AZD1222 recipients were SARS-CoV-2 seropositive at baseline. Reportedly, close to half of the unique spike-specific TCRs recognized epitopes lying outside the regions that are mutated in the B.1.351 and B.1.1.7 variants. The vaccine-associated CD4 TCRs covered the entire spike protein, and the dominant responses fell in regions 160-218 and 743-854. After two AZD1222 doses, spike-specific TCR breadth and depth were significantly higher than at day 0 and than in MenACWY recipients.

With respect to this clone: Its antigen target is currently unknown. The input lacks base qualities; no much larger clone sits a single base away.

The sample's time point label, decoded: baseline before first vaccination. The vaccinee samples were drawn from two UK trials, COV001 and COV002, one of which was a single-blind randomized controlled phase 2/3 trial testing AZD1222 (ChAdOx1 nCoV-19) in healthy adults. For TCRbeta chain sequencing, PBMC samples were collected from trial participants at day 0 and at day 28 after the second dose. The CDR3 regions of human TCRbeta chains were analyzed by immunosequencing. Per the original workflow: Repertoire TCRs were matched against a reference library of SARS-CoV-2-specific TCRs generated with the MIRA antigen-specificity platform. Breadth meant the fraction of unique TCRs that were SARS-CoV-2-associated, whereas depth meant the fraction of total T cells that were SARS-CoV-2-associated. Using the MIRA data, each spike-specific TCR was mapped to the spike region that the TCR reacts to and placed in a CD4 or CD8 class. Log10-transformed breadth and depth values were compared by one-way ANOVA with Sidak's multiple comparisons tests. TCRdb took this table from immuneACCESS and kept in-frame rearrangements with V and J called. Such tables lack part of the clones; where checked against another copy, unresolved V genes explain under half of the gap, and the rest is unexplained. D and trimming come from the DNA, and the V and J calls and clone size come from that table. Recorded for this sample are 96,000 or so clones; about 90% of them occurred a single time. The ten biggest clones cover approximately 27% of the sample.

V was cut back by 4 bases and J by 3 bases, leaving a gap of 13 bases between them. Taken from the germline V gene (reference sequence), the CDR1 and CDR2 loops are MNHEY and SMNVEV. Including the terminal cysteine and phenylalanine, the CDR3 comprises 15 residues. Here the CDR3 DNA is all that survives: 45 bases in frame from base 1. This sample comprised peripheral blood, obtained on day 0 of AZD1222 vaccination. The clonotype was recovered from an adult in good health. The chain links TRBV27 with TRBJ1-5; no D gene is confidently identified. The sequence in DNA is TGTGCCAGCAGTTCCTACGGTCCTGACAATCAGCCCCAGCATTTT. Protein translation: CASSSYGPDNQPQHF.